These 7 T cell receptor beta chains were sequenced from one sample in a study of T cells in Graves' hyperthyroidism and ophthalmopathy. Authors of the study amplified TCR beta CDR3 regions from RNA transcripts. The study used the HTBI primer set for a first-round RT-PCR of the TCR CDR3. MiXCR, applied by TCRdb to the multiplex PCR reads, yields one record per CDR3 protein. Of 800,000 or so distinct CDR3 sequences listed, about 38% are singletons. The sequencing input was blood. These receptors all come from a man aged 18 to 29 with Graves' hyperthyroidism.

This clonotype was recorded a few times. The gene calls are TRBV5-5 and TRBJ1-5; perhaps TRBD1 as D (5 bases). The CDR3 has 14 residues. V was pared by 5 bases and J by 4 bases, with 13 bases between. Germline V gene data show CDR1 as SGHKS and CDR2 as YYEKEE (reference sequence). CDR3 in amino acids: CASSIRRGNQPQHF. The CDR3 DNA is TGTGCCAGCAGTATCCGGAGGGGTAATCAGCCCCAGCATTTT.

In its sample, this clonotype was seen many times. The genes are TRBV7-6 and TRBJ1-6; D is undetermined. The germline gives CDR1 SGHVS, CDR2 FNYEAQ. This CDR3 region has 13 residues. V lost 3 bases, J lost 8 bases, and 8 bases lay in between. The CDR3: CASSFTGDSPLHF. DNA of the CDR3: TGTGCCAGCAGCTTTACGGGTGATTCACCCCTCCACTTT.

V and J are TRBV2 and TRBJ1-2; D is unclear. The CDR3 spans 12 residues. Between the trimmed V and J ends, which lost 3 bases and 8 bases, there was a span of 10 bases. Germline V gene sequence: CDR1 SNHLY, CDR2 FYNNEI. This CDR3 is CASSEPPSGYTF. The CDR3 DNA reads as TGTGCCAGCAGTGAGCCTCCGAGCGGCTACACCTTC.

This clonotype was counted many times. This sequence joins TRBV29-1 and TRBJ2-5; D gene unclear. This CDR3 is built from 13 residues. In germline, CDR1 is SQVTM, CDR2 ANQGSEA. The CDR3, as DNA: TGCGCAGCGTTGGGTTACAATCAAGAGACCCAGTACTTC. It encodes CAALGYNQETQYF.

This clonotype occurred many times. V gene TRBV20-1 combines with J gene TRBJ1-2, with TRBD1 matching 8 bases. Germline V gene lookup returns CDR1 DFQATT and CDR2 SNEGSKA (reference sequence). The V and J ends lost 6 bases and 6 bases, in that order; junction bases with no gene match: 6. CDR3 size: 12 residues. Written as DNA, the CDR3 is TGCAGTGCCGCGACAGGGGCCGATGGCTACACCTTC. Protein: CSAATGADGYTF.

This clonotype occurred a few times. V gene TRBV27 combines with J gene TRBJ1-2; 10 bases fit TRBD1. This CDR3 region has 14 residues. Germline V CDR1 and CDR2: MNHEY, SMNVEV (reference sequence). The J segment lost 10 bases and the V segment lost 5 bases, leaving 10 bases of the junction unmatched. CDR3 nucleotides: TGTGCCAGCAGTCCGATTGGACAGGGGGAAGTCTACACCTTC. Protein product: CASSPIGQGEVYTF.

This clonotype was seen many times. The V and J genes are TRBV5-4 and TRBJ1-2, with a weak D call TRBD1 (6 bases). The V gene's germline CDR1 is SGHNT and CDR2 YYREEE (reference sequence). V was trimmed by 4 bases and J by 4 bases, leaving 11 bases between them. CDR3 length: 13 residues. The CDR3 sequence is CASSKQGSYGYTF. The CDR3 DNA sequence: TGTGCCAGCAGCAAACAGGGTTCCTATGGCTACACCTTC. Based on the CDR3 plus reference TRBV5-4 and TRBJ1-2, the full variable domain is ETGVTQSPTHLIKTRGQQVTLRCSSQSGHNTVSWYQQALGQGPQFIFQYYREEENGRGNFPPRFSGLQFPNYSSELNVNALELDDSALYLCASSKQGSYGYTFGSGTRLTVV.